This passage covers 30 T cell receptor beta chains from one sample sequenced in a study of beta chain features in type 1 diabetes. Reverse transcription of all isolated RNA meant that expressed TCRB transcripts were sequenced. Here immunoSEQ multiplex PCR was the method, and the copy in TCRdb shows in-frame clones only, minus some. This repertoire shows 200,000 to 250,000 clones, roughly a tenth found once; its top ten account for approximately 1.5%. The sample taken for sequencing was central memory CD4+ T cells from blood. These receptors all stem from a man aged 18 to 35 in good health.

V and J are TRBV7-9 and TRBJ2-1, with 10 bases that match TRBD2. Germline V gene sequence: CDR1 SEHNR, CDR2 FQNEAQ (reference sequence). This CDR3 region has 13 residues. V lost 8 bases to trimming and J lost 6 bases; unmatched junction nucleotides: 4. In DNA form, the CDR3 reads TGTGCCAGCGGCCTAGCGGGAGTCAATGAGCAGTTCTTC. Its protein product is CASGLAGVNEQFF.

V usage is TRBV11-2 and J usage is TRBJ1-2; no reliable D call. Germline V gene lookup returns CDR1 SGHAT and CDR2 FQNNGV. This CDR3 region has 14 residues. The V gene lost 1 base and the J gene lost 2 bases, with 8 bases spanning the gap. The CDR3 spells CASSLGNQNYGYTF. CDR3 sequence (DNA): TGTGCCAGCAGCTTAGGAAACCAAAACTATGGCTACACCTTC.

Only a few counts were recorded for this clone. J is TRBJ2-1 and V is TRBV5-4, with D perhaps matching TRBD2 (5 bases). Trimming took 1 base from V and 6 from J, leaving 14 bases between them. The germline V gene encodes CDR1 SGHNT and CDR2 YYREEE (reference sequence). The CDR3 runs 15 residues. The CDR3, as DNA: TGTGCCAGCAGCTTGTCCCTAGCCGGAAGCAATGAGCAGTTCTTC. Translation: CASSLSLAGSNEQFF.

The rearrangement joins TRBV30 to TRBJ2-7; D possibly corresponds to TRBD2 (7 bases). The V gene's germline CDR1 is GTSNPN and CDR2 SVGIG (reference sequence). This CDR3 spans 13 amino acids. Trimming removed 5 bases from V and 3 bases from J, with 14 bases in between. The CDR3 DNA reads TGTGCCTGGGGCCGGCGGGGGCTCTACGAGCAGTACTTC. Its translation: CAWGRRGLYEQYF.

For this clone: Likely a read error: the CDR3 ends without its conserved phenylalanine or tryptophan. No DNA is shown, since the ends of the CDR3 on it are uncertain; the CDR3 is the one TCRdb lists. The chain is built from TRBV29-1 and TRBJ2-7; TRBD1 reflects the table's D call only, with no check against the DNA. The CDR3 is 10 residues long, counting both termini. CDR1 and CDR2 from the germline V gene are SQVTM and ANQGSEA. The CDR3 spells CSVEDRPGYS.

This clone was seen at least ten times. The gene calls are TRBV7-2 and TRBJ2-7; D is ambiguous. The CDR3 sequence is 12 residues long. CDR1 and CDR2 from the germline V gene are SGHTA and FQGNSA. V lost 6 bases and J 6 bases, leaving 12 bases between the germline ends. CDR3 sequence reads: CASSRTIGEQYF. The DNA of the CDR3 is TGTGCCAGCAGTCGGACGATCGGCGAGCAGTACTTC.

This clone showed up just once. This chain uses TRBV5-1 with TRBJ1-2, with 8 bases aligning to TRBD1. CDR1 SGHRS and CDR2 YFSETQ come from the germline V gene. The CDR3 totals 13 residues. Trimming at V came to 1 base and at J to 12 bases, leaving 8 bases not matched to a gene. The CDR3 here is CASSLIGQGDHTF. For the CDR3, the DNA is TGCGCCAGCAGCTTGATTGGACAGGGAGACCACACCTTC. Using reference TRBV5-1 and TRBJ1-2 for the parts outside the CDR3, the full variable domain is KAGVTQTPRYLIKTRGQQVTLSCSPISGHRSVSWYQQTPGQGLQFLFEYFSETQRNKGNFPGRFSGRQFSNSRSEMNVSTLELGDSALYLCASSLIGQGDHTFGSGTRLTVV.

This clone was observed a handful of times. The V and J genes are TRBV25-1 and TRBJ2-7; D remains unclear. V lost 8 bases and J 3 bases, leaving 8 bases between the germline ends. Germline CDR1 MGHDK, CDR2 SYGVNS. The CDR3 consists of 11 residues. The CDR3 here is CASANIYEQYF. As DNA, the CDR3 is TGTGCCAGCGCGAACATCTACGAGCAGTACTTC.

V usage is TRBV4-2 and J usage is TRBJ2-1, with TRBD2 identical over 7 bases. In germline, CDR1 is LGHNA, CDR2 YNFKEQ. CDR3 length: 19 amino acids. With 0 bases clipped from V and 1 base from J, the junction kept 12 bases outside the gene matches. The CDR3 is CASSQEPAGVSLSYNEQFF. CDR3 nucleotides: TGTGCCAGCAGCCAAGAGCCGGCGGGAGTCTCTTTATCCTACAATGAGCAGTTCTTC.

There are a few counts of this clone. The rearrangement links TRBV9 to TRBJ2-3, with TRBD2 matching over 8 bases. CDR3 length: 16 residues. Trimming removed 3 bases from V and 0 bases from J; junction bases left unmatched: 6. CDR1 and CDR2 from the germline V gene are SGDLS and YYNGEE. The CDR3 reads CASSAEASGSTDTQYF. In DNA form, the CDR3 reads TGTGCCAGCAGCGCTGAGGCTAGCGGGAGCACAGATACGCAGTATTTT.

V and J are TRBV11-2 and TRBJ1-1, with D hard to call. Germline loops: CDR1 SGHAT, CDR2 FQNNGV. The ends were cut back, 1 base at V and 4 bases at J, with 4 bases in the middle. The CDR3 is made up of 12 amino acids. The CDR3 sequence: CASSLVVTEAFF. The CDR3, as DNA: TGTGCCAGCAGCTTAGTGGTCACTGAAGCTTTCTTT.

The chain combines TRBV15 with TRBJ2-1, with 9 bases that match TRBD2. V was pared by 5 bases and J by 15 bases, with 11 bases of the junction left unmatched. There are 13 residues in the CDR3. Per the germline V gene, CDR1 is LNHNV and CDR2 is YYDKDF (reference sequence). The CDR3 DNA follows: TGTGCCACCAGCCCGGCGGGAGGGGCCACGGCGTTCTTC. The encoded protein is CATSPAGGATAFF.

The rearrangement joins TRBV5-1 to TRBJ2-5; D is ambiguous. The V end was cut by 1 base, the J end by 5 bases, with 6 bases between. Germline V gene lookup returns CDR1 SGHRS and CDR2 YFSETQ. CDR3 length equals 12 residues. CDR3 bases: TGCGCCAGCAGCTTGTGGGCCGAGACCCAGTACTTC. Translating it yields CASSLWAETQYF. The full variable domain, with the rest looked up from reference TRBV5-1 and TRBJ2-5, is KAGVTQTPRYLIKTRGQQVTLSCSPISGHRSVSWYQQTPGQGLQFLFEYFSETQRNKGNFPGRFSGRQFSNSRSEMNVSTLELGDSALYLCASSLWAETQYFGPGTRLLVL.

This rearrangement joins TRBV5-1 to TRBJ1-1; TRBD1 agrees at 8 bases. Trimming removed 0 bases from V and 7 bases from J; junction bases left unmatched: 2. The CDR3 runs 13 residues. CDR1 is SGHRS and CDR2 is YFSETQ in the germline V gene. The CDR3 DNA reads TGCGCCAGCAGCTTGGACGGACAGGGTGAAGCTTTCTTT. Translated: CASSLDGQGEAFF.

The chain joins TRBV6-6 to TRBJ1-1, with a weak D call TRBD1 (5 bases). CDR1 is MNHNY, CDR2 SVGAGI, per germline (reference sequence). CDR3 length: 16 amino acids. Trimming removed 2 bases from V and 1 base from J, with 14 bases in between. The CDR3 coding sequence is TGTGCCAGCAGTTACGGCCCCAATACAGGGAACACTGAAGCTTTCTTT. Protein sequence: CASSYGPNTGNTEAFF.

In this sample, this clone turned up many times. The chain joins TRBV28 to TRBJ2-1, with 12 nucleotides matching TRBD2. V lost 5 bases, J lost 8 bases, and 10 bases stayed unmatched. Germline CDR1 and CDR2: MDHEN and SYDVKM. This CDR3 has 16 residues. CDR3 protein: CASSPPGLAGFDEQFF. The DNA of the CDR3 is TGTGCCAGCAGTCCCCCAGGACTAGCGGGATTCGATGAGCAGTTCTTC.

The chain links TRBV9 to TRBJ1-1, with a weak D call TRBD1 (6 bases). Germline-derived CDR1 and CDR2 are SGDLS and YYNGEE. CDR3 length equals 15 residues. With 0 bases removed from V and 3 bases from J, the gap between germline ends came to 12 bases. The CDR3 protein is CASSVEASGDTEAFF. The CDR3 coding sequence is TGTGCCAGCAGCGTAGAGGCATCAGGGGACACTGAAGCTTTCTTT.

This clone was detected many times. The chain links TRBV10-3 to TRBJ2-3; D not certain. There are 12 residues in the CDR3. Per the germline V gene, CDR1 is ENHRY and CDR2 is SYGVKD. Trimming cost V 2 bases and J 0 bases, with 0 bases left between them. The CDR3 sequence: CAISESTDTQYF. CDR3 DNA: TGTGCCATCAGTGAGAGCACAGATACGCAGTATTTT.

This clone was detected only a few times. The V and J genes are TRBV6-5 and TRBJ2-7; TRBD2 aligns across 7 bases. The germline V gene has CDR1 MNHEY and CDR2 SVGAGI. V was pared by 8 bases and J by 3 bases, with 7 bases of the junction left unmatched. The CDR3 is 13 residues long. CDR3 DNA sequence: TGTGCCAGCCATCCTCCGGGGGGCTACGAGCAGTACTTC. It specifies CASHPPGGYEQYF.

This rearrangement joins TRBV30 to TRBJ2-3, with 10 bases identical to TRBD1. V lost 3 bases to trimming and J lost 3 bases; unmatched junction nucleotides: 6. The CDR3 runs 15 residues. The germline gives CDR1 GTSNPN, CDR2 SVGIG (reference sequence). The CDR3: CAWRRRDRGTDTQYF. The CDR3, as DNA: TGTGCCTGGAGGCGCCGGGACAGGGGAACAGATACGCAGTATTTT.

This chain uses TRBV2 with TRBJ2-7, with 8 bases identical to TRBD1. The trim removed 3 bases at V and 6 bases at J, leaving 10 bases unmatched. The CDR3 has 15 amino acids. Germline V gene lookup returns CDR1 SNHLY and CDR2 FYNNEI. Here the CDR3 DNA reads TGTGCCAGCAGTGATGGACAGGGTCATTACGGCGAGCAGTACTTC. This encodes CASSDGQGHYGEQYF.

This clone was observed a few times. The rearrangement links TRBV14 to TRBJ1-1; tentative D call: TRBD1 (5 bases). CDR1 and CDR2 from the germline V gene are SGHDN and FVKESK. The length of the CDR3 is 13 residues. Trimming took 3 bases from V and 4 from J, leaving 9 bases between them. As DNA, the CDR3 is TGTGCCAGCAGCCAGACAGTTGTCACTGAAGCTTTCTTT. Amino acids: CASSQTVVTEAFF. Supplemented by reference TRBV14 and TRBJ1-1, the full variable domain reads EAGVTQFPSHSVIEKGQTVTLRCDPISGHDNLYWYRRVMGKEIKFLLHFVKESKQDESGMPNNRFLAERTGGTYSTLKVQPAELEDSGVYFCASSQTVVTEAFFGQGTRLTVV.

The chain is built from TRBV5-8 and TRBJ2-3; no clear D gene. The CDR3 spans 15 residues. The V end lost 0 bases, the J end lost 3 bases, and 11 bases lay between the germline ends. Per germline, CDR1 SGHTS and CDR2 YDEGEE. The CDR3 reads CASSLGDVGTDTQYF. The CDR3 coding sequence is TGTGCCAGCAGCTTGGGCGATGTGGGGACAGATACGCAGTATTTT.

This chain connects TRBV5-1 to TRBJ2-7; TRBD2 agrees at 10 bases. Germline V gene sequence: CDR1 SGHRS, CDR2 YFSETQ. This CDR3 is 15 amino acids long. V trimming: 3 bases; J trimming: 0 bases; junction bases outside the gene matches: 3. Written as DNA, the CDR3 is TGCGCCAGCAGCTCCGGGACTAGCGACTCCTACGAGCAGTACTTC. Protein sequence: CASSSGTSDSYEQYF.

V is TRBV19 and J is TRBJ1-5; D remains unclear. Deletions cut 6 bases from V and 6 bases from J, with 18 bases between. Per the germline V gene, CDR1 is LNHDA and CDR2 is SQIVND (reference sequence). This CDR3 region has 15 residues. The CDR3 DNA sequence: TGTGCCAGTAGCCTCCGACACGCATCATCTCAGCCCCAGCATTTT. Amino acids: CASSLRHASSQPQHF.

In its sample, this clone was seen a few times. J is TRBJ2-1 and V is TRBV2, with TRBD2 identical over 12 bases. The V gene end was trimmed by 6 bases and the J gene end by 7 bases; junction bases not matched to a gene: 7. CDR1 is SNHLY and CDR2 is FYNNEI in the germline V gene. This CDR3 has 15 amino acids. The CDR3 sequence is CASRTRTSGKNEQFF. In DNA form, the CDR3 reads TGTGCCAGCAGGACTAGGACTAGCGGGAAAAATGAGCAGTTCTTC.

The V and J genes are TRBV10-3 and TRBJ1-2; possibly TRBD1 for D (6 bases). CDR3 length: 13 amino acids. The V gene lost 10 bases and the J gene lost 3 bases, with 15 bases spanning the gap. Germline V CDR1 and CDR2: ENHRY, SYGVKD. This CDR3 is CATGADRHYGYTF. DNA for the CDR3: TGTGCCACCGGGGCGGACAGACACTATGGCTACACCTTC.

The rearrangement joins TRBV14 to TRBJ1-2; D remains unclear. CDR1 and CDR2 (germline): SGHDN, FVKESK. Trimming removed 4 bases from V and 8 bases from J, with 20 bases in between. This CDR3 has 15 residues. The CDR3 protein is CASSRPGERATGYTF. The CDR3 nucleotides read TGTGCCAGCAGCCGACCCGGCGAACGTGCCACGGGCTACACCTTC.

This clone turned up a few times. V gene TRBV4-1 combines with J gene TRBJ2-3; 10 positions agree with TRBD2. CDR1 MGHRA and CDR2 YSYEKL come from the germline V gene. Trimming removed 4 bases from V and 3 bases from J; junction bases left unmatched: 4. This CDR3 comprises 15 residues. This CDR3 is CASSRLLAGTDTQYF. In nucleotides, the CDR3 is TGCGCCAGCAGCCGCCTACTAGCGGGGACAGATACGCAGTATTTT.

This sequence joins TRBV5-4 and TRBJ2-1; D may match TRBD1 or TRBD2 (5 bases each). Trimming left V 9 bases short and J 5 bases short, with 15 bases between. The CDR3 has 13 amino acids. Germline V gene data show CDR1 as SGHNT and CDR2 as YYREEE (reference sequence). In DNA form, the CDR3 reads TGTGCCAACGCAGAGGGGACGGACAATGAGCAGTTCTTC. Encoded protein: CANAEGTDNEQFF.